Shown below are 29 T cell receptor beta chains from a single sample sequenced in a study of cytomegalovirus exposure and HLA in healthy donors. 60 Vbeta and 13 Jbeta primers were used in PCR. Clones were read by immunoSEQ multiplex PCR, and TCRdb kept only the in-frame ones, dropping some. The sample has 100,000 to 150,000 clones; over 65% are singletons. The sequencing sample was made of PBMCs. The receptors here all came from a man aged 35-49 years in good health and CMV-seropositive.

The chain is built from TRBV5-1 and TRBJ1-1; 8 bases fit TRBD1. Germline CDR1 SGHRS, CDR2 YFSETQ. There are 13 residues in the CDR3. With 4 bases clipped from V and 7 bases from J, the junction kept 6 bases outside the gene matches. In nucleotides, the CDR3 is TGCGCCAGCAGCACAGGGGGGGTCTTTGAAGCTTTCTTT. Its translation: CASSTGGVFEAFF.

This clone was seen more than once but under ten times. The chain carries TRBV2 and TRBJ2-1; D perhaps matches TRBD1 (6 bases). Germline-derived CDR1 and CDR2 are SNHLY and FYNNEI. The CDR3 runs to 14 residues. Trimming stripped 0 bases from V and 9 bases from J, with 12 bases between. The CDR3 loop is CASSEALRGSEQFF. The CDR3 nucleotides are TGTGCCAGCAGTGAAGCGCTTAGGGGGAGTGAGCAGTTCTTC.

The chain combines TRBV7-2 with TRBJ2-2; 9 bases are a match to TRBD1. CDR3 length: 15 amino acids. The trim removed 4 bases at V and 3 bases at J, leaving 3 bases unmatched. CDR1 and CDR2 from the germline V gene are SGHTA and FQGNSA. The CDR3 protein is CASSSGQGDTGELFF. The CDR3 nucleotides are TGTGCCAGCAGCTCGGGACAGGGCGACACCGGGGAGCTGTTTTTT. Combining the CDR3 with reference TRBV7-2 and TRBJ2-2 gives the whole variable domain GAGVSQSPSNKVTEKGKDVELRCDPISGHTALYWYRQSLGQGLEFLIYFQGNSAPDKSGLPSDRFSAERTGGSVSTLTIQRTQQEDSAVYLCASSSGQGDTGELFFGEGSRLTVL.

The V and J genes are TRBV11-2 and TRBJ2-7; 10 bases are shared with TRBD2. CDR1 SGHAT and CDR2 FQNNGV come from the germline V gene. The CDR3 consists of 18 residues. With 4 bases clipped from V and 5 bases from J, the junction kept 17 bases outside the gene matches. CDR3 amino acids: CASSSFGLAVRGRNEQYF. In DNA, the CDR3 is TGTGCCAGCAGCTCCTTTGGACTAGCGGTTCGAGGTAGAAACGAGCAGTACTTC. The full variable domain, with the rest looked up from reference TRBV11-2 and TRBJ2-7, is EAGVAQSPRYKIIEKRQSVAFWCNPISGHATLYWYQQILGQGPKLLIQFQNNGVVDDSQLPKDRFSAERLKGVDSTLKIQPAKLEDSAVYLCASSSFGLAVRGRNEQYFGPGTRLTVT.

J is TRBJ2-3 and V is TRBV30; no reliable D call. V was cut by 4 bases and J by 2 bases, with 7 bases left in between. The CDR3 runs 12 residues. The germline gives CDR1 GTSNPN, CDR2 SVGIG (reference sequence). The CDR3 nucleotides are TGTGCCTGGATTAGACACACAGATACGCAGTATTTT. Protein: CAWIRHTDTQYF.

This rearrangement joins TRBV10-2 to TRBJ2-3; tentative D call: TRBD2 (6 bases). The length of the CDR3 is 14 residues. CDR1 is WSHSY and CDR2 is SAAADI in the germline V gene. V lost 9 bases and J 5 bases, leaving 18 bases between the germline ends. CDR3 amino acids: CASSEAGNVDTQYF. The DNA of the CDR3 is TGCGCCAGTTCCGAGGCGGGGAATGTAGATACGCAGTATTTT.

The chain is built from TRBV11-2 and TRBJ2-3; 11 bases line up with TRBD2. The junction had 11 bases not matched to a gene; V was cut back by 2 bases and J by 4 bases. CDR3 length: 18 amino acids. The V gene's germline CDR1 is SGHAT and CDR2 FQNNGV. CDR3: CASSLLLTSGRGADTQYF. As DNA, the CDR3 is TGTGCCAGCAGCTTACTCCTAACTAGCGGGAGAGGGGCAGATACGCAGTATTTT. Full variable domain (missing parts from reference TRBV11-2 and TRBJ2-3): EAGVAQSPRYKIIEKRQSVAFWCNPISGHATLYWYQQILGQGPKLLIQFQNNGVVDDSQLPKDRFSAERLKGVDSTLKIQPAKLEDSAVYLCASSLLLTSGRGADTQYFGPGTRLTVL.

The chain couples TRBV2 to TRBJ1-5; TRBD1 is a possible D gene (6 bases). The CDR3 has 15 amino acids. The germline V gene encodes CDR1 SNHLY and CDR2 FYNNEI. Trimming shortened V by 6 bases and J by 1 base, and 13 bases separated the two germline ends. Here the CDR3 reads CASRGGPESNQPQHF. The CDR3 nucleotides are TGTGCCAGCAGGGGGGGGCCGGAAAGCAATCAGCCCCAGCATTTT.

This chain links TRBV6-5 with TRBJ2-7; D is possibly TRBD2 (7 bases). Per germline, CDR1 MNHEY and CDR2 SVGAGI. The ends were cut back, 7 bases at V and 5 bases at J, with 15 bases in the middle. The CDR3 is 13 amino acids. DNA of the CDR3: TGTGCCAGCAAGGGGGGGGGCTACAACGAGCAGTACTTC. It translates to CASKGGGYNEQYF.

The table lists this clone with a count of one. The chain is built from TRBV5-5 and TRBJ1-1, with no clear D. This CDR3 comprises 12 residues. V lost 4 bases and J lost 2, with 6 bases in between. The germline CDR1 and CDR2 sequences are SGHKS and YYEKEE (reference sequence). The CDR3 loop is CASSLTNTEAFF. In DNA form, the CDR3 reads TGTGCCAGCAGCCTGACAAACACTGAAGCTTTCTTT.

This clone turned up a few times. V usage is TRBV10-3 and J usage is TRBJ1-1, with D possibly being TRBD1 (5 bases). Germline CDR1 reads ENHRY; CDR2 reads SYGVKD. V was shortened by 10 bases and J by 3 bases, with 18 bases between the two germline ends. There are 14 residues in the CDR3. CDR3 in DNA: TGTGCCACGAGACAGAGCCATCAGGACACTGAAGCTTTCTTT. Translated, it gives CATRQSHQDTEAFF.

CDR3 loop: CASSVVSGNEQFF. DNA for the CDR3: TGTGCCAGCAGCGTAGTTAGCGGCAATGAGCAGTTCTTC. This rearrangement joins TRBV9 to TRBJ2-1, with D possibly being TRBD2 (6 bases). The germline V gene encodes CDR1 SGDLS and CDR2 YYNGEE. V was cut by 0 bases and J by 6 bases, with 7 bases left in between. This CDR3 has 13 residues. Drawing the rest from reference TRBV9 and TRBJ2-1, the complete variable domain is DSGVTQTPKHLITATGQRVTLRCSPRSGDLSVYWYQQSLDQGLQFLIQYYNGEERAKGNILERFSAQQFPDLHSELNLSSLELGDSALYFCASSVVSGNEQFFGPGTRLTVL.

This rearrangement joins TRBV28 to TRBJ1-1; 8 nucleotides align to TRBD1. CDR1 is MDHEN and CDR2 is SYDVKM in the germline V gene. The CDR3 spans 17 residues. V trimming: 6 bases; J trimming: 4 bases; junction bases outside the gene matches: 16. This CDR3 is CASSLRQQGGRGTEAFF. CDR3 DNA sequence: TGTGCCAGCAGCCTCCGCCAACAGGGGGGTAGAGGCACTGAAGCTTTCTTT.

This chain joins TRBV2 and TRBJ2-3; 9 nucleotides align to TRBD1. Germline V CDR1 and CDR2: SNHLY, FYNNEI. CDR3 size: 14 residues. After removal of 7 bases from V and 2 bases from J, the junction contained 4 bases not matched to a gene. Here the CDR3 DNA reads TGTGCCAGCAAAAGGACAGGGGTCACAGATACGCAGTATTTT. Residues: CASKRTGVTDTQYF. Full variable domain (rest looked up from reference TRBV2 and TRBJ2-3): EPEVTQTPSHQVTQMGQEVILRCVPISNHLYFYWYRQILGQKVEFLVSFYNNEISEKSEIFDDQFSVERPDGSNFTLKIRSTKLEDSAMYFCASKRTGVTDTQYFGPGTRLTVL.

The CDR3 protein is CASSPFPRRTGAYEQYF. Here the CDR3 DNA reads TGTGCCAGCAGCCCCTTCCCCCGTAGGACAGGGGCCTACGAGCAGTACTTC. V gene TRBV5-6 combines with J gene TRBJ2-7, with 9 nucleotides matching TRBD1. The CDR3 spans 17 residues. Germline assignment: CDR1 SGHDT and CDR2 YYEEEE. V trimming: 4 bases; J trimming: 2 bases; junction bases outside the gene matches: 13.

The V call is TRBV25-1, the J call TRBJ2-5; unclear D gene. This CDR3 is 15 amino acids long. Germline values: CDR1 MGHDK, CDR2 SYGVNS. V was shortened by 4 bases and J by 7 bases, with 19 bases between the two germline ends. The CDR3 coding sequence is TGTGCCAGCAGTGGCCACAGTGGTTCGTATGGGACCCAGTACTTC. Amino acids: CASSGHSGSYGTQYF. Variable domain in full (rest from reference TRBV25-1 and TRBJ2-5): EADIYQTPRYLVIGTGKKITLECSQTMGHDKMYWYQQDPGMELHLIHYSYGVNSTEKGDLSSESTVSRIRTEHFPLTLESARPSHTSQYLCASSGHSGSYGTQYFGPGTRLLVL.

This chain joins TRBV28 and TRBJ1-2; 10 bases are a match to TRBD1. With V trimmed by 5 bases and J by 7 bases, 10 bases remained unmatched. Germline loops: CDR1 MDHEN, CDR2 SYDVKM. CDR3 length equals 15 residues. CDR3 sequence reads: CASSRHPRTGGGYTF. CDR3 DNA: TGTGCCAGCAGTCGCCACCCGAGGACAGGGGGTGGCTACACCTTC.

The V call is TRBV2, the J call TRBJ2-3; a weak D match, TRBD1 (6 bases). This CDR3 is built from 13 residues. Germline V gives CDR1 SNHLY, CDR2 FYNNEI. Trimming stripped 6 bases from V and 0 bases from J, with 7 bases between. The chain's CDR3 is CASRQGSTDTQYF. The CDR3 region has the DNA TGTGCCAGCAGACAGGGAAGCACAGATACGCAGTATTTT.

The sample holds one count of this clone. This chain links TRBV18 with TRBJ2-1; 7 bases line up with TRBD1. The germline CDR1 and CDR2 sequences are KGHSH and LQKENI. This CDR3 region has 15 residues. V dropped 3 bases and J dropped 2; count of bases not matched to a gene: 4. Written as DNA, the CDR3 is TGTGCCAGCTCACCGGTCGGGACAGCCTACAATGAGCAGTTCTTC. Its protein is CASSPVGTAYNEQFF. Filled out from reference TRBV18 and TRBJ2-1, the complete variable domain reads NAGVMQNPRHLVRRRGQEARLRCSPMKGHSHVYWYRQLPEEGLKFMVYLQKENIIDESGMPKERFSAEFPKEGPSILRIQQVVRGDSAAYFCASSPVGTAYNEQFFGPGTRLTVL.

The V call is TRBV7-6, the J call TRBJ1-1, with 9 nucleotides matching TRBD1. Losses at the gene ends were 3 bases for V and 5 bases for J; bases not matched to a gene: 1. CDR1 and CDR2 from the germline V gene are SGHVS and FNYEAQ. The CDR3 totals 13 residues. The DNA of the CDR3 is TGTGCCAGCAGCTTTGGACAGGGGACTGAAGCTTTCTTT. Amino acid sequence: CASSFGQGTEAFF.

The chain employs TRBV5-1 and TRBJ1-4; D call uncertain. The V gene lost 0 bases and the J gene lost 2 bases, with 14 bases spanning the gap. The CDR3 totals 17 residues. Germline CDR1 reads SGHRS; CDR2 reads YFSETQ. DNA of the CDR3: TGCGCCAGCAGCTTGGACAGCCGCCCGAATACTAATGAAAAACTGTTTTTT. Its translation is CASSLDSRPNTNEKLFF.

The V and J genes are TRBV30 and TRBJ2-7, with D perhaps matching TRBD2 (5 bases). The germline V gene has CDR1 GTSNPN and CDR2 SVGIG (reference sequence). V lost 2 bases, J lost 6 bases, and 14 bases lay in between. The CDR3 totals 13 residues. CDR3 sequence reads: CAWSFILGSEQYF. DNA of the CDR3: TGTGCCTGGAGTTTTATATTGGGGAGCGAGCAGTACTTC.

This rearrangement joins TRBV5-1 to TRBJ2-2; D might be TRBD1 (5 bases). The V end lost 2 bases, the J end lost 0 bases, and 11 bases lay between the germline ends. There are 16 residues in the CDR3. CDR1 and CDR2 (germline): SGHRS, YFSETQ. CDR3 bases: TGCGCCAGCAGCTTAAGACAGCACGCGAACACCGGGGAGCTGTTTTTT. It translates to CASSLRQHANTGELFF.

As DNA, the CDR3 is TGCGCCAGCAGCCATATTGGACAGGGGGCGCTTGGCTACACCTTC. Translation: CASSHIGQGALGYTF. This rearrangement joins TRBV4-1 to TRBJ1-2, with 11 bases that match TRBD1. The CDR3 runs to 15 residues. The germline V gene has CDR1 MGHRA and CDR2 YSYEKL. The V segment lost 3 bases and the J segment 7 bases; nucleotides outside the gene matches: 7.

This chain connects TRBV9 to TRBJ2-2; TRBD1 aligns across 9 bases. The length of the CDR3 is 17 residues. The germline gives CDR1 SGDLS, CDR2 YYNGEE. Losses at the gene ends were 3 bases for V and 0 bases for J; bases not matched to a gene: 6. The CDR3: CASSAGQGNSNTGELFF. CDR3 DNA sequence: TGTGCCAGCAGCGCAGGACAGGGGAACTCGAACACCGGGGAGCTGTTTTTT.

The chain links TRBV7-8 to TRBJ1-1; D is ambiguous. Trimming shortened V by 0 bases and J by 0 bases, and 8 bases separated the two germline ends. The germline gives CDR1 SGHVS, CDR2 FQNEAQ. CDR3 length: 15 amino acids. In nucleotides, the CDR3 is TGTGCCAGCAGCTTAGCGCCGCTAATGAACACTGAAGCTTTCTTT. It specifies CASSLAPLMNTEAFF.

This chain joins TRBV15 and TRBJ1-5; D ambiguous. V lost 0 bases to trimming and J lost 2 bases, with 5 bases between them. The CDR3 totals 14 residues. Germline assignment: CDR1 LNHNV and CDR2 YYDKDF (reference sequence). The CDR3 reads CATSRDYGNQPQHF. The CDR3 nucleotides are TGTGCCACCAGCAGAGATTATGGCAATCAGCCCCAGCATTTT.

This rearrangement joins TRBV7-2 to TRBJ2-2; D is possibly TRBD2 (6 bases). The CDR3 loop spans 16 amino acids. V dropped 2 bases and J dropped 1 base, with 11 bases sitting between them. Germline V gene data show CDR1 as SGHTA and CDR2 as FQGNSA. CDR3 amino acids: CASSLFAGLNTGELFF. CDR3 DNA sequence: TGTGCCAGCAGCTTATTCGCGGGACTGAACACCGGGGAGCTGTTTTTT. Drawing the rest from reference TRBV7-2 and TRBJ2-2, the complete variable domain is GAGVSQSPSNKVTEKGKDVELRCDPISGHTALYWYRQSLGQGLEFLIYFQGNSAPDKSGLPSDRFSAERTGGSVSTLTIQRTQQEDSAVYLCASSLFAGLNTGELFFGEGSRLTVL.

The gene calls are TRBV5-5 and TRBJ1-2; TRBD1 agrees at 8 bases. CDR1 and CDR2 from the germline V gene are SGHKS and YYEKEE (reference sequence). V trimming: 2 bases; J trimming: 3 bases; junction bases outside the gene matches: 6. The CDR3 runs to 15 residues. The CDR3 spells CASSFRQGTDYGYTF. In DNA form, the CDR3 reads TGTGCCAGCAGCTTTAGACAGGGGACTGACTATGGCTACACCTTC.